The T cell receptor (beta chain) described here comes from a study of blood T cell repertoires in COVID-19. Looking at the study overall: Specimens from acute and convalescent COVID-19 originated in the United States, Italy and Spain. T cells, B-cell-depleted T cells, or PBMCs supplied cDNA or gDNA.

In the authors' workflow: Estimation of nucleated cell counts was performed using reference gene primer amplification. Libraries were prepared by immunoSEQ multiplex PCR; TCRdb keeps only in-frame clonotypes and omits some of them. V, J and clone size reflect that table, while D and trimming were determined from the DNA. The table records some 130,000 clones, approximately 80% of them present only once. The CDR3 consists of 16 residues. The sample was peripheral blood. The rearrangement joins TRBV1 to TRBJ1-5. TRBV1 is a pseudogene. This TCR derives from a man between 70 and 80 years old with acute or convalescent COVID-19. DNA of the CDR3: TGCACCAGCAGCGCCTTGGGTCGGGGTTGGGGTCAGCCCCAGCATTTT. Its protein is CTSSALGRGWGQPQHF.